Below, 19 T cell receptor beta chains from the same sample are listed, as sequenced in a study of cytomegalovirus exposure and HLA in healthy donors (dated by TCRdb to about 2017). Libraries were constructed by the immunoSEQ multiplex PCR assay. For the multiplex PCR, a mixture combining 60 forward primers for TCR Vbeta segments and 13 reverse primers for TCR Jbeta segments was used. TCRdb took over this immuneACCESS table, retaining in-frame rearrangements with V and J assigned. Such tables are incomplete; in checked studies, under half of the missing clones stem from an unresolved V gene, and the remainder is unexplained. The sample yields some 130,000 clones; 75% to 90% were counted once. The ten largest clones capture 1% of the sample. Material for sequencing was PBMCs. Every receptor here comes from a man aged 35 to 55 in good health and CMV-seronegative.

The V call is TRBV19, the J call TRBJ1-5; no firm D call. Trimming left V 3 bases short and J 3 bases short, with 6 bases between. This CDR3 has 13 amino acids. CDR1 and CDR2 (germline): LNHDA, SQIVND (reference sequence). The DNA of the CDR3 is TGTGCCAGTAGTATGACTACCAATCAGCCCCAGCATTTT. This sequence encodes CASSMTTNQPQHF.

V and J are TRBV19 and TRBJ1-4; D might be TRBD1 (5 bases). Germline values: CDR1 LNHDA, CDR2 SQIVND (reference sequence). CDR3 size: 15 residues. Trimming cost V 6 bases and J 4 bases, with 15 bases left between them. The CDR3 sequence is CASSLQTASNEKLFF. As DNA, the CDR3 is TGTGCCAGTAGCCTCCAGACAGCCAGTAATGAAAAACTGTTTTTT.

In this sample, this clone turned up a few times. CDR3 loop: CASSLGGQGSGELFF. The CDR3 DNA reads TGTGCCAGCAGCTTAGGTGGACAGGGGTCCGGGGAGCTGTTTTTT. The chain uses TRBV7-8 and TRBJ2-2, with 9 bases fitting TRBD1. Germline V gene sequence: CDR1 SGHVS, CDR2 FQNEAQ. The CDR3 is made up of 15 amino acids. The V segment lost 1 base and the J segment 6 bases; nucleotides outside the gene matches: 3.

The chain employs TRBV25-1 and TRBJ2-1; unclear D gene. This CDR3 comprises 17 residues. The germline gives CDR1 MGHDK, CDR2 SYGVNS. V was clipped by 2 bases and J by 0 bases, with 14 bases between them. In DNA, the CDR3 is TGTGCCAGCAGTGAACCCATCGGCCGGAGCTCCTACAATGAGCAGTTCTTC. Residues: CASSEPIGRSSYNEQFF.

The rearrangement joins TRBV30 to TRBJ2-7, with TRBD1 identical over 8 bases. CDR1 is GTSNPN, CDR2 SVGIG, per germline (reference sequence). The V segment lost 5 bases and the J segment 0 bases; nucleotides outside the gene matches: 9. The CDR3 has 15 amino acids. The CDR3 bases are TGTGCCTGGGCTCCGGGACAGGCCAGCTCCTACGAGCAGTACTTC. Translating gives CAWAPGQASSYEQYF.

This clone showed up just once. The rearrangement links TRBV6-5 to TRBJ1-5; 7 bases align to TRBD1. From germline, CDR1 is MNHEY and CDR2 SVGAGI. The CDR3 runs 14 residues. Germline trimming cut 6 bases from V and 10 bases from J; bases unmatched to any gene: 12. The CDR3 sequence is CASSQTGLSFPQHF. Here the CDR3 DNA reads TGTGCCAGCAGCCAGACAGGGCTTTCGTTTCCCCAGCATTTT.

As DNA, the CDR3 is TGCGCCAGCAGCCAAGTTCCGGGAAGCTCCTACAATGAGCAGTTCTTC. It specifies CASSQVPGSSYNEQFF. The rearrangement links TRBV4-1 to TRBJ2-1; a possible D gene is TRBD2 (5 bases). Per germline, CDR1 MGHRA and CDR2 YSYEKL. Trimming pared 1 base from V and 0 bases from J, leaving 10 bases between. The CDR3 is 16 residues long.

The chain is built from TRBV6-1 and TRBJ1-1; the match to TRBD1 covers 9 bases. CDR1 is MNHNS, CDR2 SASEGT, per germline. V lost 6 bases, J lost 3 bases, and 8 bases stayed unmatched. The CDR3 is 15 residues long. The CDR3 DNA is TGTGCCAGCAGATGGACAGGGGTCGGGGACACTGAAGCTTTCTTT. Its protein is CASRWTGVGDTEAFF.

V gene TRBV5-1 combines with J gene TRBJ1-1; 11 bases fit TRBD1. There are 16 residues in the CDR3. Losses at the gene ends were 6 bases for V and 2 bases for J; bases not matched to a gene: 9. CDR1 is SGHRS and CDR2 is YFSETQ in the germline V gene. The CDR3 region has the DNA TGCGCCAGCACAAGGACAGGGGGCACACAAAACACTGAAGCTTTCTTT. This codes for CASTRTGGTQNTEAFF.

J is TRBJ2-7 and V is TRBV4-1; D unresolved. The CDR3 contains 14 residues. Germline CDR1 and CDR2: MGHRA and YSYEKL. Trimming removed 0 bases from V and 4 bases from J, with 10 bases in between. The CDR3 protein is CASSQEADNYEQYF. CDR3 coding DNA: TGCGCCAGCAGCCAAGAGGCTGATAATTACGAGCAGTACTTC.

The V and J genes are TRBV29-1 and TRBJ2-5, with 13 bases identical to TRBD2. The germline gives CDR1 SQVTM, CDR2 ANQGSEA. CDR3 length: 17 residues. J gave up 4 bases and V 4 bases, and 12 bases lay outside the gene matches. In DNA form, the CDR3 reads TGCAGCGTTGGCCTACTAGCGGGAGGGCCCCGGGGAGAGACCCAGTACTTC. Amino acids: CSVGLLAGGPRGETQYF.

V is TRBV28 and J is TRBJ2-7; 8 bases fit TRBD2. The CDR3 contains 15 residues. Germline assignment: CDR1 MDHEN and CDR2 SYDVKM. The trim removed 8 bases at V and 2 bases at J, leaving 11 bases unmatched. CDR3 loop: CASFRSGSPTYEQYF. In DNA form, the CDR3 reads TGTGCCAGCTTTAGAAGCGGGAGCCCAACCTACGAGCAGTACTTC.

The count of this clone is one. This chain joins TRBV5-1 and TRBJ2-3; a weak D match, TRBD2 (5 bases). CDR1 is SGHRS, CDR2 YFSETQ, per germline. CDR3 size: 16 residues. V was cut by 0 bases and J by 2 bases, with 13 bases left in between. CDR3 region: CASSLGARVHTDTQYF. As DNA, the CDR3 is TGCGCCAGCAGCTTGGGGGCGAGGGTCCACACAGATACGCAGTATTTT.

This chain connects TRBV10-3 to TRBJ2-7; 7 nucleotides line up with TRBD1. Germline V gene sequence: CDR1 ENHRY, CDR2 SYGVKD. V lost 10 bases and J lost 0; bases outside the gene matches: 6. The CDR3 is 13 residues long. Here the CDR3 DNA reads TGTGCCAGTATTCGGGACAGCTCCTACGAGCAGTACTTC. It translates to CASIRDSSYEQYF.

The table lists this clone with a count of one. The genes are TRBV14 and TRBJ2-1, with 7 bases aligning to TRBD1. This CDR3 is built from 17 residues. V shed 4 bases, J shed 2 bases, and the junction held 11 bases outside the gene matches. From germline, CDR1 is SGHDN and CDR2 FVKESK. CDR3 region: CASSPRQGFLTYNEQFF. The CDR3 DNA follows: TGTGCCAGCAGCCCGAGACAGGGCTTCCTTACCTACAATGAGCAGTTCTTC.

This clone was picked up a small number of times. The chain recombines TRBV7-6 with TRBJ2-4; weak D call: TRBD1 (6 bases). Germline V gene data show CDR1 as SGHVS and CDR2 as FNYEAQ. Trimming took off 5 bases at V and 3 bases at J, with 23 bases between the two ends. This CDR3 region has 18 residues. The CDR3 spells CASSPGALRGGDKNIQYF. CDR3 in DNA: TGTGCCAGCAGCCCAGGGGCCCTTAGAGGTGGGGACAAAAACATTCAGTACTTC.

The chain joins TRBV7-6 to TRBJ2-2, with 9 bases lining up with TRBD1. Germline assignment: CDR1 SGHVS and CDR2 FNYEAQ. J gave up 3 bases and V 6 bases, and 11 bases lay outside the gene matches. This CDR3 comprises 17 residues. DNA of the CDR3: TGTGCCAGCAGGCCTACAGGGGGCGCCCCGTACACCGGGGAGCTGTTTTTT. Amino acids: CASRPTGGAPYTGELFF.

The chain uses TRBV28 and TRBJ1-2; 12 bases fit TRBD1. There are 16 residues in the CDR3. Germline assignment: CDR1 MDHEN and CDR2 SYDVKM. V dropped 6 bases and J dropped 4; count of bases not matched to a gene: 9. CDR3 in DNA: TGTGCCAGCAGAAACCGGGACAGGGGGCCCGGCTATGGCTACACCTTC. It specifies CASRNRDRGPGYGYTF.

The chain joins TRBV6-1 to TRBJ2-7, with a possible D match to TRBD1 (5 bases). The germline gives CDR1 MNHNS, CDR2 SASEGT. Between the trimmed V and J ends, which lost 2 bases and 4 bases, there was a span of 12 bases. This CDR3 has 14 amino acids. CDR3 in amino acids: CASSEYQGPYEQYF. The DNA of the CDR3 is TGTGCCAGCAGTGAATATCAGGGCCCTTACGAGCAGTACTTC.